The present T cell receptor beta chain was sequenced within a study of patients and donors after allogeneic stem cell transplantation (TCRdb year 2020). A distance of 10 bases separates the germline ends of V and J, which lose 6 bases and 2 bases respectively. There are 13 amino acids in the CDR3, from cysteine to phenylalanine inclusive. Only CDR3 DNA is held: 39 bases, read in frame from base 1. Via the germline V gene, CDR1 is SQVTM and CDR2 ANQGSEA. Libraries came from RT-PCR. Reads for this sample came from a NextSeq 550. TCRdb passed the public sequencing reads through fastp at Q25 and MiXCR, retaining productive beta sequences. Rows are combined by CDR3 protein, so each entry shows the most common genes and DNA. The table for this sample lists about 960,000 distinct CDR3 sequences; more than 15% of them were counted only once. The ten largest clones represent 6% of the sample. This clonotype occurred a few times. Its antigen is unknown. No base quality values were provided; no much bigger clone lies one nucleotide off.

Sequenced material: blood, either unsorted or a sorted T cell fraction (not recorded which). The receptor chain draws on TRBV29-1 and TRBJ2-2, with an unclear D gene assignment. The receptor was derived from a human donor who was either an allogeneic HSCT recipient or a stem cell or donor lymphocyte infusion donor (not recorded which). It is not recorded whose cells these are; they may come from a transplant donor. The DNA sequence reads TGCAGCGTACCGGGTCCTAACACCGGGGAGCTGTTTTTT. Its amino acids are CSVPGPNTGELFF.